This T cell receptor (beta chain) stems from a study of blood T cell repertoires in COVID-19. TCRdb's table, derived via immunoSEQ multiplex PCR, lists solely in-frame clones and lacks some. The repertoire holds about 51,000 clones, with 85% to 95% as singletons. The CDR3 loop spans 17 amino acids. After removal of 0 bases from V and 8 bases from J, the junction contained 14 bases not matched to a gene. Germline CDR1 and CDR2: SGDLS and YYNGEE. Source material: peripheral blood. This chain uses TRBV9 with TRBJ1-5; 7 bases fit TRBD1. This clonotype was sampled from a man aged 50-60 years with acute or convalescent COVID-19. CDR3 region: CASSVGGRGGGTEPQHF. In DNA, the CDR3 is TGTGCCAGCAGCGTAGGAGGGCGAGGGGGCGGGACGGAGCCCCAGCATTTT.